Presented here are 6 T cell receptor beta chains from one specimen sequenced in a study of blood T cell repertoires in COVID-19. Sequencing used immunoSEQ multiplex PCR; TCRdb keeps in-frame clones, though not all of them. The sample contains about 270,000 clones, 83% of which appear only once. Specimen: peripheral blood. These receptors came from a woman between 50 and 59 years old who had recovered from COVID-19.

V and J are TRBV7-9 and TRBJ2-5, with 10 nucleotides matching TRBD2. Germline V gives CDR1 SEHNR, CDR2 FQNEAQ (reference sequence). V was clipped by 5 bases and J by 5 bases; unmatched bases: 8. The CDR3 has 15 residues. The CDR3 region is CASSPRGLAIETQYF. For the CDR3, the DNA is TGTGCCAGCAGCCCTAGGGGACTAGCGATTGAGACCCAGTACTTC.

The chain combines TRBV27 with TRBJ1-5; maybe TRBD1 (6 bases). V was trimmed by 5 bases and J by 2 bases, leaving 13 bases between them. The CDR3 length is 15 residues. CDR1 and CDR2 from the germline V gene are MNHEY and SMNVEV (reference sequence). CDR3: CASSPSPGGNQPQHF. CDR3 coding DNA: TGTGCCAGCAGTCCCTCCCCAGGGGGCAATCAGCCCCAGCATTTT.

V and J are TRBV10-3 and TRBJ2-7, with 11 bases fitting TRBD1. CDR1 and CDR2 from the germline V gene are ENHRY and SYGVKD. V was pared by 11 bases and J by 1 base, with 16 bases of the junction left unmatched. This CDR3 comprises 17 residues. The CDR3 region has the DNA TGTGCCGCACAGGGAATAGTTGGGACAGGGGGATCCTACGAGCAGTACTTC. Encoded protein: CAAQGIVGTGGSYEQYF.

This rearrangement joins TRBV27 to TRBJ2-7; maybe TRBD2 (6 bases). Trimming took 8 bases from V and 2 from J, leaving 10 bases between them. Germline V gene sequence: CDR1 MNHEY, CDR2 SMNVEV (reference sequence). This CDR3 spans 12 amino acids. As DNA, the CDR3 is TGTGCCAGCGGGACTGGGCCCTACGAGCAGTACTTC. Residues: CASGTGPYEQYF.

This chain links TRBV4-1 with TRBJ2-3; 8 bases match TRBD2. The V segment lost 4 bases and the J segment 3 bases; nucleotides outside the gene matches: 9. From germline, CDR1 is MGHRA and CDR2 YSYEKL. The CDR3 covers 16 residues. In DNA form, the CDR3 reads TGCGCCAGCAGCCCAAGCCCGGGGGGGGTTACAGATACGCAGTATTTT. This gives the protein CASSPSPGGVTDTQYF.

The chain carries TRBV5-1 and TRBJ2-1; TRBD2 is a possible D gene (5 bases). V lost 4 bases and J 0 bases, leaving 14 bases between the germline ends. This CDR3 has 16 amino acids. Germline lookup yields CDR1 SGHRS and CDR2 YFSETQ. The CDR3 DNA is TGCGCCAGCAGCACCAGCGGTATGAGCTCCTACAATGAGCAGTTCTTC. This codes for CASSTSGMSSYNEQFF.